The entry below describes one TCR beta chain. Antigen unknown. The V end lost 0 bases, the J end lost 5 bases, and 23 bases lay between the germline ends. The CDR3 consists of 18 residues. Germline CDR1 and CDR2: SGHNT and YYREEE (reference sequence). This sample is part of a study of pediatric ulcerative colitis. General observations from the study: Repertoires came from total lymphocyte DNA, not specific subsets.

Sequencing used immunoSEQ multiplex PCR; TCRdb keeps in-frame clones, though not all of them. The data show tens of thousands of clones, 65% to 80% seen once. One to two pinch biopsies were taken from the rectum during colonoscopy. The sequencing input was gut tissue. This sequence originates from a boy younger than 18 with severe ulcerative colitis. The chain joins TRBV5-4 to TRBJ2-5, with TRBD1 as a possible D gene (6 bases). The CDR3 is CASSLGTTGTPRRETQYF. CDR3 bases: TGTGCCAGCAGCTTGGGCACCACCGGGACACCAAGGAGGGAGACCCAGTACTTC.